This T cell receptor beta chain was documented in a study of blood T cell repertoires in COVID-19. Sequencing was performed with immunoSEQ multiplex PCR; in TCRdb, only in-frame clones are kept and a portion is missing. The data contain about 200,000 clones, around nine tenths of them singletons. This CDR3 has 13 residues. V lost 4 bases and J lost 4, with 8 bases in between. Germline V gives CDR1 SGHRS, CDR2 YFSETQ. Sequenced: PBMCs or T cells enriched from blood (not recorded which). The chain uses TRBV5-1 and TRBJ1-4; D gene ambiguous. The TCR originated in a woman between 25 and 40 years old who had been exposed to COVID-19. As DNA, the CDR3 is TGCGCCAGCAGCCCCGGGGTTAATGAAAAACTGTTTTTT. It codes for CASSPGVNEKLFF.